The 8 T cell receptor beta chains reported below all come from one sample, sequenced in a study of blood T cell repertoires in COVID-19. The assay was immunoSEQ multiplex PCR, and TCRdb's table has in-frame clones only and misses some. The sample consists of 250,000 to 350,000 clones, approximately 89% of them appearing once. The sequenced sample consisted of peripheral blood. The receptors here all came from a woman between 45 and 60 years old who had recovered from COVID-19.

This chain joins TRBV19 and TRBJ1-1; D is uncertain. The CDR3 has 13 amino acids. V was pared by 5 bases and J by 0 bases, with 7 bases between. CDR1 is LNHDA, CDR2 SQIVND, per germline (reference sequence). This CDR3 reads CASSGVMNTEAFF. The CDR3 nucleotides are TGTGCCAGTAGTGGAGTCATGAACACTGAAGCTTTCTTT.

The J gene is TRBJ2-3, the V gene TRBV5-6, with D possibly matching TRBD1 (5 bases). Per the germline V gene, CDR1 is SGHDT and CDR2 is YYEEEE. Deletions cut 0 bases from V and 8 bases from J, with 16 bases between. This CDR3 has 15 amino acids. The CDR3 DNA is TGTGCCAGCAGCTTGGGGGGCCTACAGGCGGTTACGCAGTATTTT. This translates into CASSLGGLQAVTQYF.

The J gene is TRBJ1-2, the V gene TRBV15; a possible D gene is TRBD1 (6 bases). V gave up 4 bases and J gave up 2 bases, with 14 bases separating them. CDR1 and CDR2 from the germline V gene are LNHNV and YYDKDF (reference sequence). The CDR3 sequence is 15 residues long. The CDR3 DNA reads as TGTGCCACCAGCAACACACAGGGTCCGAACTATGGCTACACCTTC. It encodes CATSNTQGPNYGYTF.

For the CDR3, the DNA is TGTGCCAGCAGCCAGACTCAGGCGGGTTCACCCCTCCACTTT. It encodes CASSQTQAGSPLHF. The chain links TRBV4-2 to TRBJ1-6; D is undetermined. The germline V and J ends were trimmed by 3 bases and 9 bases, with 12 bases remaining between them. The CDR3 spans 14 residues. Per the germline V gene, CDR1 is LGHNA and CDR2 is YNFKEQ.

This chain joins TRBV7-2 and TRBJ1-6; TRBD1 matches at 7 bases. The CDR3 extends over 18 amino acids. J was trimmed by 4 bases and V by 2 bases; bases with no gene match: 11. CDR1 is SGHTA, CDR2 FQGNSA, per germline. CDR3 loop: CASSLIWLGQSYNSPLHF. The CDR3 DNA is TGTGCCAGCAGCTTAATTTGGTTGGGACAGAGTTATAATTCACCCCTCCACTTT.

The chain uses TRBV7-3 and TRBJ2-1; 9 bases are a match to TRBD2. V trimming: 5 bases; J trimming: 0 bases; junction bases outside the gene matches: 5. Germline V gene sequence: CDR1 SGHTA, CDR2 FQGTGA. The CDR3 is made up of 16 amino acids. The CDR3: CASSPLSGSSYNEQFF. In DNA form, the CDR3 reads TGTGCCAGCAGCCCCCTTAGCGGGAGCTCCTACAATGAGCAGTTCTTC.

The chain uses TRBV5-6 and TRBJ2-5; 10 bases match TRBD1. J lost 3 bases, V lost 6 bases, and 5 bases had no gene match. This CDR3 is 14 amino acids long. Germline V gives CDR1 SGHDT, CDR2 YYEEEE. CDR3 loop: CASNLGQGEETQYF. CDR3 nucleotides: TGTGCCAGCAACCTAGGACAGGGGGAAGAGACCCAGTACTTC.

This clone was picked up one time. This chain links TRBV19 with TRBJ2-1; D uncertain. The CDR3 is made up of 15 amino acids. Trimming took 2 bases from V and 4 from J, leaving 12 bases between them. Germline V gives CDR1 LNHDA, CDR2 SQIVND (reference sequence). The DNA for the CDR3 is TGTGCCAGTAGTATAACATCGACGGAGTACAATGAGCAGTTCTTC. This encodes CASSITSTEYNEQFF.